These 4 T cell receptor beta chains share one sample of origin, sequenced in a study of cytomegalovirus exposure and HLA in healthy donors. PCR amplification relied on 60 Vbeta primers (plus 13 Jbeta primers). Data came from immunoSEQ multiplex PCR; TCRdb stores just in-frame clones and leaves some out. The sample gives 74,000 or so clones, 70% to 85% of which show up once; around 7% is in the top ten. Sequenced input: PBMCs. The source is a middle-aged woman in good health and CMV-seronegative.

The chain carries TRBV19 and TRBJ2-7; TRBD1 matches 7 bases. The CDR3 contains 14 residues. The V and J ends lost 3 bases and 2 bases, in that order; junction bases with no gene match: 4. Germline-derived CDR1 and CDR2 are LNHDA and SQIVND (reference sequence). This CDR3 reads CASSMGTDTYEQYF. Written as DNA, the CDR3 is TGTGCCAGTAGTATGGGGACAGATACCTACGAGCAGTACTTC.

The chain is built from TRBV5-1 and TRBJ2-3; 10 bases line up with TRBD2. Germline CDR1 is SGHRS and CDR2 is YFSETQ. The CDR3 covers 16 residues. After removal of 1 base from V and 3 bases from J, the junction contained 5 bases not matched to a gene. CDR3 amino acids: CASSLRLAGVTDTQYF. DNA for the CDR3: TGCGCCAGCAGCTTGCGGCTAGCGGGAGTTACAGATACGCAGTATTTT.

The chain employs TRBV5-6 and TRBJ2-1; maybe TRBD2 (6 bases). The CDR3 covers 18 residues. Germline-derived CDR1 and CDR2 are SGHDT and YYEEEE. Between the trimmed V and J ends, which lost 4 bases and 4 bases, there was a span of 24 bases. The CDR3 region is CASSRGTVVLGVYNEQFF. The CDR3, as DNA: TGTGCCAGCAGCCGAGGGACTGTCGTCCTTGGGGTATACAATGAGCAGTTCTTC.

The rearrangement joins TRBV5-1 to TRBJ2-7; 9 bases map to TRBD1. After removal of 1 base from V and 7 bases from J, the junction contained 6 bases not matched to a gene. Germline V gene sequence: CDR1 SGHRS, CDR2 YFSETQ. The CDR3 contains 14 residues. CDR3 sequence: CASSLTGGSREQYF. The CDR3 nucleotides are TGCGCCAGCAGCTTGACAGGGGGCTCTCGGGAGCAGTACTTC. The full variable domain, completed using reference TRBV5-1 and TRBJ2-7, is KAGVTQTPRYLIKTRGQQVTLSCSPISGHRSVSWYQQTPGQGLQFLFEYFSETQRNKGNFPGRFSGRQFSNSRSEMNVSTLELGDSALYLCASSLTGGSREQYFGPGTRLTVT.